This note documents a single T cell receptor (beta chain) sequence. Its specificity is not known. Germline V gene data show CDR1 as SGDLS and CDR2 as YYNGEE. CDR3 length: 15 amino acids. Trimming cost V 1 base and J 5 bases; bases outside gene matches: 1. This sample was included in a study of T cell responses to AZD1222 COVID-19 vaccine. About the study: Doses given second, at about 4 or about 12 weeks, were pooled.

General study points: None of the repertoires were sampled until the peak T cell response had passed. Reports indicate that nearly half of spike-specific TCRs are directed at unmutated variant regions. Distributed over spike, vaccine-associated CD4 TCRs predominated at 160-218 and 743-854.

Assay used: immunoSEQ multiplex PCR; TCRdb lists only in-frame clones, some missing. This table has around 130,000 clones, about 90% appearing once. Sequenced here: peripheral blood, sampled on day 0 of AZD1222 vaccination. This clonotype was obtained from an adult in good health. The chain uses TRBV9 and TRBJ2-2; 11 bases match TRBD1. CDR3 sequence reads: CASSVRDRGTGELFF. The CDR3 coding sequence is TGTGCCAGCAGCGTAAGGGACAGGGGGACCGGGGAGCTGTTTTTT.